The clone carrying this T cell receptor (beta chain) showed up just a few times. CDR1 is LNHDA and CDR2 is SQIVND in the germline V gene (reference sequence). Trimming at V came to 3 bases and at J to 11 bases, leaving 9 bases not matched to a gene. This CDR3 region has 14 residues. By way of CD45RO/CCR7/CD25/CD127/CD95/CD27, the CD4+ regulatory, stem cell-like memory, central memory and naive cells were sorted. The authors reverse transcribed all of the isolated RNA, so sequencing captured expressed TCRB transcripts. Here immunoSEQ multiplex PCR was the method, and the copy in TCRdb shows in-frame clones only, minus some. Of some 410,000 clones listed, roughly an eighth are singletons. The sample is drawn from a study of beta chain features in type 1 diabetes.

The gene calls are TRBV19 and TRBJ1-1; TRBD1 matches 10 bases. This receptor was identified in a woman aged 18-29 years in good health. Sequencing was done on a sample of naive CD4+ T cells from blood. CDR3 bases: TGTGCCAGTAGTATCCCCTCCGGGACAGGGGTTGCTTTCTTT. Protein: CASSIPSGTGVAFF.